The rows below give T cell receptor beta chains drawn from one sample of a study of blood T cells in healthy people across ages. TCRdb ran MiXCR on the 5' RACE reads and lists one entry per CDR3 protein. The repertoire has about 590,000 distinct CDR3 sequences, under 30% of them found once; the top ten carry 15% to 19%. Input material: blood. Receptors were obtained from a woman over 75 in good health. Both conserved end residues are part of each CDR3. The order of the fields is D gene, J gene, V gene, clone size, CDR3 protein, CDR3 DNA. D genes are given only for firm matches. Where a row states a size, it is once, few, many or the class of an expanded clone; other rows omit it.

d_gene: NA; j_gene: TRBJ2-7; v_gene: TRBV19; abundance: many; CDR3aa: CASSPPLRAGEQYF; CDR3nt: TGTGCCAGTAGTCCCCCATTGAGGGCGGGCGAGCAGTACTTC
d_gene: TRBD2; j_gene: TRBJ2-7; v_gene: TRBV6-1; abundance: NA; CDR3aa: CAIPGREASYNEQYF; CDR3nt: TGTGCCATTCCAGGGCGGGAGGCCTCCTACAATGAGCAGTACTTC
d_gene: NA; j_gene: TRBJ2-1; v_gene: TRBV12-3/TRBV12-4; abundance: NA; CDR3aa: CASRRTYNEQFF; CDR3nt: TGTGCCAGCCGGAGAACCTACAATGAGCAGTTCTTC
d_gene: NA; j_gene: TRBJ1-2; v_gene: TRBV7-2; abundance: few; CDR3aa: CASSDSGRDGYGYTF; CDR3nt: TGTGCCAGCAGCGACAGCGGCAGGGATGGGTATGGCTACACCTTC
d_gene: NA; j_gene: TRBJ1-4; v_gene: TRBV15; abundance: NA; CDR3aa: CATSGGCAGSGEKLFF; CDR3nt: TGTGCCACCAGCGGGGGATGTGCAGGGAGTGGGGAAAAACTGTTTTTT
d_gene: TRBD2; j_gene: TRBJ2-7; v_gene: TRBV7-6; abundance: many; CDR3aa: CASSLGSLAGTNYEQYF; CDR3nt: TGTGCCAGCAGCTTAGGGTCACTAGCGGGAACCAACTACGAGCAGTACTTC
d_gene: TRBD2; j_gene: TRBJ2-5; v_gene: TRBV12-3/TRBV12-4; abundance: NA; CDR3aa: CASSASGGIETQYF; CDR3nt: TGTGCCAGCAGCGCGAGCGGGGGCATAGAGACCCAGTACTTC
d_gene: TRBD2; j_gene: TRBJ2-1; v_gene: TRBV5-1; abundance: many; CDR3aa: CASSLRASGYNEQFF; CDR3nt: TGCGCCAGCAGCTTGAGAGCTAGCGGGTACAATGAGCAGTTCTTC
d_gene: NA; j_gene: TRBJ1-5; v_gene: TRBV6-2/TRBV6-3; abundance: many; CDR3aa: CATTAGHPYSNQPQHF; CDR3nt: TGTGCCACCACGGCGGGACACCCGTATAGCAATCAGCCCCAGCATTTT
d_gene: NA; j_gene: TRBJ2-1; v_gene: TRBV30; abundance: many; CDR3aa: CAWQLEGNEQFF; CDR3nt: TGTGCCTGGCAGCTCGAGGGCAATGAGCAGTTCTTC
d_gene: TRBD1; j_gene: TRBJ2-7; v_gene: TRBV7-9; abundance: many; CDR3aa: CASSLTGGYEQYF; CDR3nt: TGTGCCAGCAGTTTGACAGGGGGCTACGAGCAGTACTTC
d_gene: NA; j_gene: TRBJ2-2; v_gene: TRBV29-1; abundance: NA; CDR3aa: CSVELSQDATGELFF; CDR3nt: TGCAGCGTTGAACTCTCTCAGGACGCAACCGGGGAGCTGTTTTTT
d_gene: NA; j_gene: TRBJ2-7; v_gene: TRBV7-9; abundance: many; CDR3aa: CASSLQPGGGASSYEQYF; CDR3nt: TGTGCCAGCAGTTTACAACCCGGTGGGGGGGCAAGCTCCTACGAGCAGTACTTC
d_gene: TRBD2; j_gene: TRBJ2-3; v_gene: TRBV20-1; abundance: NA; CDR3aa: CSARPTSGSTITDTQYF; CDR3nt: TGCAGTGCTCGCCCAACTAGCGGGAGTACGATCACAGATACGCAGTATTTT
d_gene: TRBD1; j_gene: TRBJ1-2; v_gene: TRBV12-3/TRBV12-4; abundance: NA; CDR3aa: CASSGTRDRIYDYTF; CDR3nt: TGTGCCAGCAGTGGTACCCGGGACAGGATATATGACTACACCTTC
d_gene: NA; j_gene: TRBJ2-7; v_gene: TRBV15; abundance: many; CDR3aa: CATSKSRLYSYEQYF; CDR3nt: TGTGCCACCAGCAAATCCCGGCTTTACTCCTACGAGCAGTACTTC
d_gene: NA; j_gene: TRBJ2-5; v_gene: TRBV24-1; abundance: few; CDR3aa: CATSGVSPGNEQYF; CDR3nt: TGTGCCACCAGTGGGGTCTCGCCGGGCAATGAGCAGTACTTC
d_gene: NA; j_gene: TRBJ2-1; v_gene: TRBV6-1; abundance: many; CDR3aa: CASRGLASSYNEQFF; CDR3nt: TGTGCCAGCAGAGGACTGGCCAGCTCCTACAATGAGCAGTTCTTC
d_gene: NA; j_gene: TRBJ1-4; v_gene: TRBV28; abundance: many; CDR3aa: CASSEQGIREKLFF; CDR3nt: TGTGCCAGCAGCGAACAGGGCATACGTGAAAAACTGTTTTTT
d_gene: NA; j_gene: TRBJ1-2; v_gene: TRBV5-4; abundance: NA; CDR3aa: CASSQRGAPYGYTF; CDR3nt: TGTGCCAGCAGCCAGAGGGGGGCCCCCTATGGCTACACCTTC
d_gene: TRBD1; j_gene: TRBJ2-7; v_gene: TRBV15; abundance: many; CDR3aa: CATSYPPGQVYEQYF; CDR3nt: TGTGCCACCAGCTACCCTCCGGGACAGGTCTACGAGCAGTACTTC
d_gene: NA; j_gene: TRBJ2-3; v_gene: TRBV27; abundance: many; CDR3aa: CASAWEETQYF; CDR3nt: TGTGCCAGCGCATGGGAAGAGACGCAGTATTTT
d_gene: TRBD1; j_gene: TRBJ2-7; v_gene: TRBV7-2; abundance: NA; CDR3aa: CASSLAPGLTGTGPDEQYF; CDR3nt: TGTGCCAGCAGCTTAGCTCCAGGTCTTACCGGGACAGGCCCTGACGAGCAGTACTTC
d_gene: NA; j_gene: TRBJ2-1; v_gene: TRBV30; abundance: NA; CDR3aa: CAWRQGWNEQFF; CDR3nt: TGTGCCTGGAGGCAGGGTTGGAATGAGCAGTTCTTC